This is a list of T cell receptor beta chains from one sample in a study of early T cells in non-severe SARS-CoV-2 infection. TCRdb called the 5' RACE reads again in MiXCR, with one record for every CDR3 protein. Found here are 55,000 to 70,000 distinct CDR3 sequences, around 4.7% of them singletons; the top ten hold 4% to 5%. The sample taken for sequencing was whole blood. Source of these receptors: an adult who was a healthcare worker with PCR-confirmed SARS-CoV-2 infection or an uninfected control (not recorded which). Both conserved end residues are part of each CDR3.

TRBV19,CASIGGLTEAFF
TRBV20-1,CSARDLKLAGDLMTPDTQYF
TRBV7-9,CASSLAPRDEAFF
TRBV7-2,CASSESLDGGANQPQHF
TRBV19,CASSIRGGSFYEQYF
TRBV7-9,CASSFSANYGYTF
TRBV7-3,CASSLGRREQGHETQYF
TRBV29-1,CSVEVRAGGLWGNEQFF
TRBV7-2,CASSQSRGGIEAFF
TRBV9,CASSVASGGSSPLHF
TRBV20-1,CSARFGGAADTQYF
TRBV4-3,CASSTDFTDTQYF
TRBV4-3,CASSQSGFDFYNEQFF
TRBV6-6,CASSTNRDRGWSEAFF
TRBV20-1,CSATQGVSYEQYF
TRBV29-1,CSVEREPTDTQYF
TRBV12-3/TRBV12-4,CASSLRVESYNEQFF
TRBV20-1,CSATAGGPWNEQFF
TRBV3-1,CASSLLVPSGANVLTF
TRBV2,CASSERVLAGGLADTQYF
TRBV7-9,CASSLGWAISSTDTQYF
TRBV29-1,CSVELATYEQYF
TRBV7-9,CASSLRDVQFF
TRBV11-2,CASSIGLAVYQETQYF
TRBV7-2,CASSLRRDEQFF
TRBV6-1,CASSEGLGIYTEAFF
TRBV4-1,CASSPGDGQETQYF
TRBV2,CASTNHYTGELFF
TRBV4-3,CASSPGVSPRDTQYF
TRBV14,CASSPNGQGNEADTQYF
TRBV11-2,CASSRSGGQQYF
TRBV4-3,CASSQTGTSGSDEQFF
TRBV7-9,CASSRTGAITDTQYF
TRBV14,CASSPRGPGASTGELFF
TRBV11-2,CASSPQQGTITYEQYF
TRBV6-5,CASSYSSDRGRIAEAFF
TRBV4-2,CASSHEPGGNTEAFF
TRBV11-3,CASSLGGDSYTEAFF
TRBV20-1,CSARDLAGVSDTQYF
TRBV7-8,CASSSINGYNEQFF
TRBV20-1,CSADQREGEETQYF
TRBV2,CASSELAGYTQYF
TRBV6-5,CASRTPAGVVYEQYF
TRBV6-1,CASSRSAAGDTDTQYF
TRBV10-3,CAISESGRGAGANVLTF
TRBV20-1,CSARDGTSYADTQYF
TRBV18,CASSPNYDEQFF
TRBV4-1,CASSQGRRNTEAFF
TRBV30,CAWSDDQGEQYF
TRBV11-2,CASSLMNEQFF
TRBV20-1,CSARPGQSSGNTIYF
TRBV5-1,CASSLEILNYGYTF
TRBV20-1,CSARGGGASNEQFF